Below, 32 T cell receptor beta chains from the same sample are listed, as sequenced in a study of monozygotic twins with inflammatory bowel disease. TCRdb re-called the 5' RACE reads, yielding one record per CDR3 amino acid sequence without DNA. The sample has about 170,000 distinct CDR3 sequences; the top ten hold about 2.7%. The sample taken for sequencing was blood. The receptors originated from a human donor with ulcerative colitis or Crohn's disease, or a healthy co-twin of an affected twin (not recorded which).

The V call is TRBV9, the J call TRBJ1-1. Germline V lookup: CDR1 SGDLS, CDR2 YYNGEE. The CDR3 sequence is 14 residues long. CDR3 sequence reads: CASSVSSANTEAFF.

J is TRBJ1-6 and V is TRBV5-1; the D gene TCRdb calls, TRBD1, cannot be checked with no DNA. Germline CDR1 is SGHRS and CDR2 is YFSETQ. The CDR3 totals 16 residues. CDR3 sequence reads: CASRLGQGALGEPLHF.

The chain joins TRBV4-3 to TRBJ2-3; TCRdb lists TRBD1, though no DNA is available to test this call. CDR1 and CDR2 (germline): LGHNA, YSLEER. CDR3 length: 17 amino acids. The CDR3 sequence: CASSLFPGQGDTDTQYF.

J is TRBJ2-1 and V is TRBV11-2. The length of the CDR3 is 12 residues. CDR1 SGHAT and CDR2 FQNNGV come from the germline V gene. The CDR3 is CASSLGGTKQFF. The whole variable domain, filled in from reference TRBV11-2 and TRBJ2-1, reads EAGVAQSPRYKIIEKRQSVAFWCNPISGHATLYWYQQILGQGPKLLIQFQNNGVVDDSQLPKDRFSAERLKGVDSTLKIQPAKLEDSAVYLCASSLGGTKQFFGPGTRLTVL.

The genes are TRBV12-3 or TRBV12-4 and TRBJ1-1; the D call from TCRdb, TRBD1, cannot be confirmed without DNA. The CDR3 totals 13 residues. This CDR3 is CASSHRVNTEAFF.

The chain carries TRBV7-2 and TRBJ2-7; TCRdb reports TRBD2, a call that lacks DNA to check it against. This CDR3 contains 15 residues. Germline CDR1 and CDR2: SGHTA and FQGNSA. The CDR3 sequence: CASSLVGLASYEQYF.

This chain joins TRBV20-1 and TRBJ2-1; TCRdb reports TRBD1, a call that lacks DNA to check it against. Germline lookup yields CDR1 DFQATT and CDR2 SNEGSKA (reference sequence). CDR3 length: 13 residues. The CDR3 sequence is CGGYRNSYNEQFF.

The rearrangement joins TRBV11-2 to TRBJ2-1; as DNA is missing, the TRBD2 call by TCRdb cannot be tested. This CDR3 spans 18 amino acids. Germline V CDR1 and CDR2: SGHAT, FQNNGV. CDR3 in amino acids: CASSLRFSGSKIYNEQFF.

This rearrangement joins TRBV5-1 to TRBJ2-1; the D call from TCRdb, TRBD2, cannot be confirmed without DNA. This CDR3 is built from 19 residues. Germline CDR1 and CDR2: SGHRS and YFSETQ. CDR3: CASSYPGLAGADSYNEQFF.

The chain uses TRBV29-1 and TRBJ1-1. The CDR3 has 13 amino acids. Germline-derived CDR1 and CDR2 are SQVTM and ANQGSEA. CDR3 amino acids: CSVEKDLGTEAFF.

The V and J genes are TRBV15 and TRBJ2-6. Germline CDR1 and CDR2: LNHNV and YYDKDF (reference sequence). The CDR3 runs to 13 residues. The CDR3 loop reads CATSRSGANVLTF.

The chain links TRBV10-3 to TRBJ1-5; the D gene TCRdb calls, TRBD1, cannot be checked with no DNA. Germline V lookup: CDR1 ENHRY, CDR2 SYGVKD. The CDR3 has 13 residues. Here the CDR3 reads CAITEAGGQPQHF.

The chain employs TRBV3-1 and TRBJ2-1. CDR3 length equals 15 residues. Germline V gene sequence: CDR1 LGHDT, CDR2 YNNKEL (reference sequence). CDR3 residues: CASSQDFLKKNEQFF.

The chain uses TRBV27 and TRBJ2-2. CDR1 is MNHEY and CDR2 is SMNVEV in the germline V gene (reference sequence). The CDR3 runs to 14 residues. The CDR3 sequence is CASSAGMNTGELFF.

This chain uses TRBV11-2 with TRBJ1-2; checking the TCRdb D call of TRBD1 is not possible without DNA. Germline lookup yields CDR1 SGHAT and CDR2 FQNNGV. This CDR3 is 15 amino acids long. The CDR3 is CASSLERGLGYGYTF.

This chain connects TRBV27 to TRBJ1-1; as DNA is missing, the TRBD1 call by TCRdb cannot be tested. The germline V gene encodes CDR1 MNHEY and CDR2 SMNVEV (reference sequence). This CDR3 region has 16 residues. This chain's CDR3 is CASSLFTAGATTEAFF.

The V and J genes are TRBV18 and TRBJ1-1; TCRdb picks TRBD1, but there is no DNA to check that call. The CDR3 sequence is 14 residues long. Germline V gene sequence: CDR1 KGHSH, CDR2 LQKENI. This CDR3 reads CASSPAGSNTEAFF.

The chain uses TRBV11-2 and TRBJ2-2; TCRdb's assignment of TRBD1 cannot be checked, as there is no DNA. The CDR3 totals 16 residues. From germline, CDR1 is SGHAT and CDR2 FQNNGV. The CDR3 region is CASSPRGDRATGELFF.

The chain employs TRBV4-3 and TRBJ1-3. The CDR3 contains 14 residues. Germline-derived CDR1 and CDR2 are LGHNA and YSLEER. The CDR3 sequence is CASSQDTRENTIYF.

The chain couples TRBV4-2 to TRBJ2-2; the TCRdb call, TRBD2, lacks DNA for checking. CDR1 and CDR2 from the germline V gene are LGHNA and YNFKEQ. This CDR3 has 17 amino acids. The CDR3 here is CASSRNAGISNTGELFF.

This chain connects TRBV19 to TRBJ1-1. Germline V gene sequence: CDR1 LNHDA, CDR2 SQIVND (reference sequence). CDR3 length equals 13 residues. The CDR3 spells CATSKGGTIEAFF. Complete variable domain (other parts from reference TRBV19 and TRBJ1-1): DGGITQSPKYLFRKEGQNVTLSCEQNLNHDAMYWYRQDPGQGLRLIYYSQIVNDFQKGDIAEGYSVSREKKESFPLTVTSAQKNPTAFYLCATSKGGTIEAFFGQGTRLTVV.

The rearrangement joins TRBV12-3 or TRBV12-4 to TRBJ1-2. The CDR3 totals 12 residues. CDR3 region: CASSSAVGGETF.

V and J are TRBV18 and TRBJ2-1; TCRdb reports TRBD1, a call that lacks DNA to check it against. Germline V gene lookup returns CDR1 KGHSH and CDR2 LQKENI. The CDR3 has 12 residues. This CDR3 reads CASSPQTGEQFF.

The J gene is TRBJ2-7, the V gene TRBV19; TCRdb indicates TRBD1, and absent DNA this call remains unverified. The CDR3 loop spans 14 amino acids. CDR1 and CDR2 (germline): LNHDA, SQIVND (reference sequence). The CDR3 reads CASSMPGRGYEQYF.

The CDR3 loop is CSVDVHLQETQYF. The chain uses TRBV29-1 and TRBJ2-5. The CDR3 sequence is 13 residues long. Germline CDR1 and CDR2: SQVTM and ANQGSEA.

The V call is TRBV5-1, the J call TRBJ1-6. CDR1 SGHRS and CDR2 YFSETQ come from the germline V gene. The CDR3 contains 13 residues. This chain's CDR3 is CASSVGRNSPLHF.

The V call is TRBV9, the J call TRBJ2-3; with no DNA, the TCRdb D assignment of TRBD2 cannot be verified. The CDR3 is 15 amino acids. Germline CDR1 is SGDLS and CDR2 is YYNGEE. This CDR3 reads CASREGAGGPDTQYF.

The J gene is TRBJ2-7, the V gene TRBV18; absent DNA, TCRdb's TRBD2 call cannot be checked. Germline V gene lookup returns CDR1 KGHSH and CDR2 LQKENI. The CDR3 is made up of 16 amino acids. The CDR3 spells CASSRPGLAGGYEQYF.

The chain's CDR3 is CAWKGWGQSNTGELFF. This chain links TRBV30 with TRBJ2-2; TCRdb returns TRBD1, unconfirmable since there is no DNA. The CDR3 sequence is 16 residues long. Germline values: CDR1 GTSNPN, CDR2 SVGIG (reference sequence).

J is TRBJ2-1 and V is TRBV3-1; checking the TCRdb D call of TRBD2 is not possible without DNA. The germline gives CDR1 LGHDT, CDR2 YNNKEL (reference sequence). CDR3 length equals 16 residues. The CDR3: CASSQDLRANYNEQFF.

This chain connects TRBV6-1 to TRBJ1-6. Germline values: CDR1 MNHNS, CDR2 SASEGT. This CDR3 comprises 16 residues. CDR3 residues: CASRLKQESYNSPLHF.

The chain combines TRBV6-5 with TRBJ2-7; there is no DNA to check the TCRdb D call of TRBD1. Germline-derived CDR1 and CDR2 are MNHEY and SVGAGI. The CDR3 contains 19 residues. This CDR3 is CASSYRETPGTAYIHEQYF.